The 18 T cell receptor beta chains presented below share a single source sample, sequenced in a study of vaccination and CD4 T cells after COVID-19. Cultured CD4+ T-cell DNA underwent Oncomine TCR Beta short-read sequencing. MiXCR, run by TCRdb on the PCR reads, gives a single entry per CDR3 protein. The profile covers around 21,000 distinct CDR3 sequences, with 45% to 55% appearing a single time and about 7.7% taken by the ten largest. What these receptors recognize is not known. Stated treatment: roughly 10-day PBMC culture with coronavirus spike peptide pools or control peptides (ViraFEST assay). The sequenced sample was CD4+ T cells from blood, cultured in vitro. These receptors were taken from a human donor who had recovered from COVID-19.

The V call is TRBV7-9, the J call TRBJ2-6; D unclear. Trimming cost V 5 bases and J 3 bases, with 8 bases left between them. The CDR3 is made up of 14 amino acids. Germline V CDR1 and CDR2: SEHNR, FQNEAQ (reference sequence). The CDR3 region is CASSLANGANVLTF. The CDR3 nucleotides are TGTGCCAGCAGCCTCGCGAATGGGGCCAACGTCCTGACTTTC.

This clonotype was counted a single time. This chain links TRBV5-4 with TRBJ2-1; TRBD2 matches at 14 bases. With 0 bases clipped from V and 7 bases from J, the junction kept 0 bases outside the gene matches. The CDR3 runs to 15 residues. Germline V lookup: CDR1 SGHNT, CDR2 YYREEE (reference sequence). The CDR3 DNA reads TGTGCCAGCAGCTTGGGGACTAGCGGGAGGAATGAGCAGTTCTTC. Translating it yields CASSLGTSGRNEQFF.

This clonotype was seen only once. This chain joins TRBV27 and TRBJ2-5; 8 positions match TRBD1. With V trimmed by 7 bases and J by 1 base, 8 bases remained unmatched. The CDR3 consists of 15 residues. Germline CDR1 reads MNHEY; CDR2 reads SMNVEV (reference sequence). The CDR3 is CASTLDREGQETQYF. The CDR3 DNA is TGTGCCAGCACCCTGGACAGGGAAGGCCAAGAGACCCAGTACTTC.

There are a few counts of this clonotype. J is TRBJ1-5 and V is TRBV15; D is unclear. This CDR3 is built from 14 residues. V was pared by 3 bases and J by 2 bases, with 8 bases between. Germline V lookup: CDR1 LNHNV, CDR2 YYDKDF (reference sequence). In DNA, the CDR3 is TGTGCCACCAGCAGGGGTGGAGGCAATCAGCCCCAGCATTTT. Translation: CATSRGGGNQPQHF.

The CDR3 sequence: CATPSRTSELAKNIQYF. As DNA, the CDR3 is TGTGCGACCCCCAGCCGGACTAGCGAGCTAGCCAAAAACATTCAGTACTTC. The V gene is TRBV6-1, the J gene TRBJ2-4; 9 nucleotides match TRBD2. The germline gives CDR1 MNHNS, CDR2 SASEGT. This CDR3 has 17 residues.

This sequence joins TRBV10-1 and TRBJ2-5; the D gene is possibly TRBD1 (6 bases). V gave up 4 bases and J gave up 5 bases, with 11 bases separating them. The germline CDR1 and CDR2 sequences are WNHNN and SYGVQD (reference sequence). The CDR3 is 13 residues long. The CDR3 protein is CASSGARGETQYF. Here the CDR3 DNA reads TGCGCCAGCAGTGGGGCAAGGGGGGAGACCCAGTACTTC.

This clonotype was counted a single time. V is TRBV10-1 and J is TRBJ2-1; 7 positions agree with TRBD2. J lost 7 bases, V lost 4 bases, and 7 bases had no gene match. CDR3 length: 14 residues. Germline V gene sequence: CDR1 WNHNN, CDR2 SYGVQD (reference sequence). CDR3 in DNA: TGCGCCAGCAGTGGAGCTAGCGGAACAAATGAGCAGTTCTTC. The encoded protein is CASSGASGTNEQFF.

The chain couples TRBV28 to TRBJ1-2, with D possibly TRBD1 on 6 matching bases. Germline CDR1 MDHEN, CDR2 SYDVKM. This CDR3 has 16 residues. V lost 2 bases and J lost 5, with 18 bases in between. CDR3 residues: CASSLPTGGGEYGYTF. The CDR3 DNA reads as TGTGCCAGCAGTTTACCTACCGGAGGGGGAGAGTATGGCTACACCTTC.

The chain couples TRBV7-2 to TRBJ1-1; D might be TRBD1 (5 bases). Per the germline V gene, CDR1 is SGHTA and CDR2 is FQGNSA. Trimming cost V 1 base and J 4 bases, with 13 bases left between them. This CDR3 is built from 15 residues. The CDR3 loop is CASSLGWGGTTEAFF. The CDR3 nucleotides read TGTGCCAGCAGCTTAGGGTGGGGGGGGACCACTGAAGCTTTCTTT.

The gene calls are TRBV20-1 and TRBJ2-7; 11 bases align to TRBD2. The CDR3 loop spans 18 amino acids. Germline V gives CDR1 DFQATT, CDR2 SNEGSKA (reference sequence). V lost 0 bases to trimming and J lost 2 bases; unmatched junction nucleotides: 12. CDR3 bases: TGCAGTGCTAGAGATTCTCGCCTCCTAGCGGGGGGTCCCTACGAGCAGTACTTC. Translation gives CSARDSRLLAGGPYEQYF.

The chain is built from TRBV20-1 and TRBJ2-1, with a weak D call TRBD2 (5 bases). The CDR3 is 16 amino acids. V was clipped by 0 bases and J by 6 bases, with 18 bases between them. Germline V gene sequence: CDR1 DFQATT, CDR2 SNEGSKA (reference sequence). CDR3 sequence (DNA): TGCAGTGCTAGAGATTTTGCGGGTTGGATGGGCAATGAGCAGTTCTTC. It translates to CSARDFAGWMGNEQFF.

The rearrangement uses TRBV5-8 and TRBJ2-5, with 11 bases identical to TRBD2. The CDR3 runs to 17 residues. With 4 bases clipped from V and 0 bases from J, the junction kept 8 bases outside the gene matches. The germline gives CDR1 SGHTS, CDR2 YDEGEE. The CDR3 nucleotides are TGTGCCAGCAGCCCGGGACTAGCGGACCAGTACCAAGAGACCCAGTACTTC. This encodes CASSPGLADQYQETQYF.

V is TRBV20-1 and J is TRBJ1-3; perhaps TRBD1 as D (6 bases). V dropped 6 bases and J dropped 2 bases, with 14 bases sitting between them. The CDR3 runs to 14 residues. CDR1 DFQATT and CDR2 SNEGSKA come from the germline V gene (reference sequence). The DNA of the CDR3 is TGCAGTGCCGACGGGCAGGGGACTGGAAACACCATATATTTT. It translates to CSADGQGTGNTIYF.

This sequence joins TRBV7-9 and TRBJ1-1; 10 positions match TRBD1. CDR1 SEHNR and CDR2 FQNEAQ come from the germline V gene (reference sequence). This CDR3 spans 17 amino acids. V lost 3 bases, J lost 11 bases, and 18 bases stayed unmatched. The CDR3 nucleotides are TGTGCCAGCAGCTTTAGGTCAAAAGGACAGGGGGACTCTGGGGCTTTCTTT. Translating gives CASSFRSKGQGDSGAFF.

V is TRBV7-2 and J is TRBJ2-3; D is uncertain. Germline V gives CDR1 SGHTA, CDR2 FQGNSA. This CDR3 has 16 amino acids. The ends were cut back, 1 base at V and 0 bases at J, with 11 bases in the middle. The DNA of the CDR3 is TGTGCCAGCAGCTTAGTCGGGTCCTCTAGCACAGATACGCAGTATTTT. It yields the protein CASSLVGSSSTDTQYF.

The gene calls are TRBV7-8 and TRBJ1-2; 7 positions match TRBD1. The CDR3 is made up of 15 amino acids. J was trimmed by 5 bases and V by 4 bases; bases with no gene match: 10. Germline CDR1 and CDR2: SGHVS and FQNEAQ. The CDR3 here is CASSSRDRELYGYTF. In DNA form, the CDR3 reads TGTGCCAGCAGCTCCCGGGACAGAGAATTATATGGCTACACCTTC. Looking up the rest from reference TRBV7-8 and TRBJ1-2 gives the full variable domain: GAGVSQSPRYKVAKRGQDVALRCDPISGHVSLFWYQQALGQGPEFLTYFQNEAQLDKSGLPSDRFFAERPEGSVSTLKIQRTQQEDSAVYLCASSSRDRELYGYTFGSGTRLTVV.

This clonotype was counted only a few times. The junction shows a germline mismatch at one end, possibly a read error. The chain couples TRBV7-2 to TRBJ1-5; D unresolved. CDR3 length: 15 residues. From germline, CDR1 is SGHTA and CDR2 FQGNSA. CDR3: CASSLASGSNEPQHF. The CDR3 DNA reads TGTGCCAGCAGCTTAGCCTCCGGGTCCAATGAGCCCCAGCATTTT.

Regarding this clonotype: The junction and the germline gene differ at one end; a read error may be behind it. The chain is built from TRBV7-2 and TRBJ1-3, with a tentative D call TRBD1 (5 bases). Germline V gene data show CDR1 as SGHTA and CDR2 as FQGNSA. The CDR3 covers 15 residues. CDR3 region: CASSQDLAGGNTIYF. The CDR3 DNA sequence: TGCGCCAGCAGCCAAGATCTGGCAGGGGGAAACACCATATATTTT.